This entry lists 17 T cell receptor beta chains sequenced from one sample in a study of blood T cell repertoires in COVID-19. Measured with immunoSEQ multiplex PCR; TCRdb has only the in-frame clones, and not every one. Here the sample spans fewer than 250,000 clones, 70% to 90% being singletons. Sequencing was done on a sample of peripheral blood. The receptors come from a woman in her seventies with active or convalescent COVID-19.

The V and J genes are TRBV3-1 (or the pseudogene TRBV3-2) and TRBJ2-1; maybe TRBD1 (6 bases). Germline values: CDR1 LGHDT, CDR2 YNNKEL (reference sequence). CDR3 length equals 12 residues. The ends were cut back, 4 bases at V and 10 bases at J, with 11 bases in the middle. DNA of the CDR3: TGTGCCAGCAGCCCGTTAGACAGGGAGCAGTTCTTC. Its protein product is CASSPLDREQFF.

The rearrangement links TRBV5-1 to TRBJ2-7; 15 nucleotides line up with TRBD2. The junction had 6 bases not matched to a gene; V was cut back by 0 bases and J by 2 bases. Germline V CDR1 and CDR2: SGHRS, YFSETQ. There are 18 residues in the CDR3. The CDR3 nucleotides read TGCGCCAGCAGCTTGGAAGGTGGGACTAGCGGGGGGCCCTACGAGCAGTACTTC. As protein: CASSLEGGTSGGPYEQYF.

The chain has TRBV7-6 and TRBJ2-5; 9 positions match TRBD1. V shed 3 bases and J 5 bases; nucleotides not matched to a gene: 10. CDR1 and CDR2 (germline): SGHVS, FNYEAQ. The CDR3 covers 16 residues. The CDR3 DNA reads as TGTGCCAGCAGCTTGGGCTCCGGGACAGGGATTGAGACCCAGTACTTC. Encoded protein: CASSLGSGTGIETQYF.

The V call is TRBV19, the J call TRBJ1-2, with D hard to call. This CDR3 comprises 13 residues. CDR1 is LNHDA, CDR2 SQIVND, per germline (reference sequence). Trimming took off 6 bases at V and 10 bases at J, with 18 bases between the two ends. CDR3 nucleotides: TGTGCCAGTAGCATGAGCCCTCGAGGGTTCTACACCTTC. Protein product: CASSMSPRGFYTF.

This clone has a handful of counts. The chain couples TRBV5-1 to TRBJ2-5; TRBD2 matches 9 bases. The germline V gene has CDR1 SGHRS and CDR2 YFSETQ. The CDR3 consists of 15 residues. With 3 bases clipped from V and 4 bases from J, the junction kept 7 bases outside the gene matches. CDR3 sequence (DNA): TGCGCCAGCAGCTATAGCGGGAGAGGTGGAGAGACCCAGTACTTC. It specifies CASSYSGRGGETQYF.

The chain carries TRBV5-1 and TRBJ2-5, with 11 bases lining up with TRBD2. With V trimmed by 0 bases and J by 2 bases, 0 bases remained unmatched. Germline CDR1 and CDR2: SGHRS and YFSETQ. This CDR3 has 15 residues. The CDR3 reads CASSLASGRQETQYF. The CDR3 nucleotides read TGCGCCAGCAGCTTGGCTAGCGGGAGGCAAGAGACCCAGTACTTC.

The gene calls are TRBV28 and TRBJ2-7, with a possible D match to TRBD1 (5 bases). The CDR3 is 12 residues long. V was cut by 1 base and J by 12 bases, with 13 bases left in between. The germline V gene encodes CDR1 MDHEN and CDR2 SYDVKM. CDR3 amino acids: CASSLLQGTAYF. CDR3 DNA: TGTGCCAGCAGTTTATTGCAGGGCACGGCGTACTTC. Together with reference TRBV28 and TRBJ2-7, the CDR3 gives the full variable domain: DVKVTQSSRYLVKRTGEKVFLECVQDMDHENMFWYRQDPGLGLRLIYFSYDVKMKEKGDIPEGYSVSREKKERFSLILESASTNQTSMYLCASSLLQGTAYFGPGTRLTVT.

The chain employs TRBV5-1 and TRBJ2-5; maybe TRBD2 (6 bases). The germline V and J ends were trimmed by 4 bases and 1 base, with 11 bases remaining between them. The CDR3 has 14 amino acids. Per the germline V gene, CDR1 is SGHRS and CDR2 is YFSETQ. CDR3 sequence (DNA): TGCGCCAGCAGCACCGGACTATTCCAAGAGACCCAGTACTTC. This encodes CASSTGLFQETQYF.

The chain combines TRBV3-1 (or the pseudogene TRBV3-2) with TRBJ2-5, with D possibly TRBD1 on 6 matching bases. In germline, CDR1 is LGHDT, CDR2 YNNKEL (reference sequence). V lost 4 bases and J lost 5, with 17 bases in between. The CDR3 totals 15 residues. The CDR3, as DNA: TGTGCCAGCAGCCGGCCGATCGCGAGGGGGGAGACCCAGTACTTC. Translation gives CASSRPIARGETQYF.

This chain joins TRBV11-2 and TRBJ1-4; D remains ambiguous. This CDR3 spans 14 amino acids. The germline V gene encodes CDR1 SGHAT and CDR2 FQNNGV. Trimming took off 0 bases at V and 4 bases at J, with 6 bases between the two ends. The CDR3 loop is CASSLDRLNEKLFF. Here the CDR3 DNA reads TGTGCCAGCAGCTTAGACAGGCTTAATGAAAAACTGTTTTTT.

V gene TRBV7-9 combines with J gene TRBJ2-3; unclear D gene. V was shortened by 4 bases and J by 0 bases, with 5 bases between the two germline ends. The CDR3 has 13 residues. Germline values: CDR1 SEHNR, CDR2 FQNEAQ (reference sequence). The CDR3 protein is CASSSTSTDTQYF. The CDR3 bases are TGTGCCAGCAGCTCTACTAGCACAGATACGCAGTATTTT.

The V and J genes are TRBV29-1 and TRBJ2-1; maybe TRBD2 (5 bases). The CDR3 sequence is 13 residues long. Germline lookup yields CDR1 SQVTM and CDR2 ANQGSEA. V lost 4 bases, J lost 8 bases, and 15 bases lay in between. Here the CDR3 reads CSVGSSGGYEQFF. The CDR3 DNA reads as TGCAGCGTTGGGTCTTCAGGAGGCTATGAGCAGTTCTTC.

V is TRBV19 and J is TRBJ2-1; D is perhaps TRBD1 (5 bases). Trimming took 6 bases from V and 4 from J, leaving 13 bases between them. The CDR3 totals 14 residues. CDR1 LNHDA and CDR2 SQIVND come from the germline V gene (reference sequence). The chain's CDR3 is CASRARRVYNEQFF. CDR3 nucleotides: TGTGCCAGTAGAGCGCGCAGGGTATACAATGAGCAGTTCTTC. Based on the CDR3 plus reference TRBV19 and TRBJ2-1, the full variable domain is DGGITQSPKYLFRKEGQNVTLSCEQNLNHDAMYWYRQDPGQGLRLIYYSQIVNDFQKGDIAEGYSVSREKKESFPLTVTSAQKNPTAFYLCASRARRVYNEQFFGPGTRLTVL.

The chain uses TRBV3-1 (or the pseudogene TRBV3-2) and TRBJ1-1; D remains ambiguous. Per the germline V gene, CDR1 is LGHDT and CDR2 is YNNKEL (reference sequence). This CDR3 contains 12 residues. Trimming removed 4 bases at V and 4 bases at J, with 7 bases between. The CDR3 reads CASSLRSTEAFF. The DNA for the CDR3 is TGTGCCAGCAGCCTCAGAAGCACTGAAGCTTTCTTT.

The V gene is TRBV19, the J gene TRBJ2-3, with TRBD1 matching 9 bases. Germline CDR1 and CDR2: LNHDA and SQIVND (reference sequence). CDR3 size: 15 residues. Unmatched junction bases numbered 4, after V lost 3 bases and J lost 3 bases. As DNA, the CDR3 is TGTGCCAGTAGTATTGGACAGGGGATTACAGATACGCAGTATTTT. Protein sequence: CASSIGQGITDTQYF.

This chain uses TRBV11-2 with TRBJ2-7; D is perhaps TRBD2 (6 bases). CDR1 SGHAT and CDR2 FQNNGV come from the germline V gene. This CDR3 has 16 amino acids. Trimming removed 4 bases at V and 7 bases at J, with 23 bases between. The CDR3 nucleotides are TGTGCCAGCAGCTCCCTGTCACGCGGGGCTTCAGAAGAGCAGTACTTC. This codes for CASSSLSRGASEEQYF.

The table lists this clone with a count of one. This chain links TRBV20-1 with TRBJ2-1; 9 bases align to TRBD2. The CDR3 is made up of 15 amino acids. The junction had 10 bases not matched to a gene; V was cut back by 3 bases and J by 7 bases. Germline lookup yields CDR1 DFQATT and CDR2 SNEGSKA (reference sequence). The CDR3 coding sequence is TGCAGTGCTAGTCACAGTATAGCGGGAGTAAATGAGCAGTTCTTC. It codes for CSASHSIAGVNEQFF.